The following is a T cell receptor (beta chain) sequence with its context. Its antigen is as yet unknown. TCRdb reprocessed the reads via MiXCR and lists one record per CDR3 protein. The sample consists of about 770,000 distinct CDR3 sequences, roughly 29% of them appearing once. The entry originates in a study of T cell repertoires in cytomegalovirus infection. Study in general: Selection of CMV epitopes for the study included recently identified HLA-C-restricted and well-studied HLA-B-restricted ones.

The CDR3 runs 14 residues. Germline V gene sequence: CDR1 SEHNR, CDR2 FQNEAQ (reference sequence). Between the trimmed V and J ends, which lost 4 bases and 2 bases, there was a span of 11 bases. The chain employs TRBV7-9 and TRBJ1-2; D is ambiguous. This specimen was cultured CD8+ T cells from PBMCs, taken from culture after CMV antigen stimulation. This clonotype was obtained from a human donor in good health (CMV status not recorded). Some clones in this sample may be carry-over from other donors' samples. The DNA for the CDR3 is TGTGCCAGCAGCTATACCGCCGAGAACTATGGCTACACCTTC. Translation: CASSYTAENYGYTF. The full variable domain, with the rest looked up from reference TRBV7-9 and TRBJ1-2, is DTGVSQNPRHKITKRGQNVTFRCDPISEHNRLYWYRQTLGQGPEFLTYFQNEAQLEKSRLLSDRFSAERPKGSFSTLEIQRTEQGDSAMYLCASSYTAENYGYTFGSGTRLTVV.